Listed below are T cell receptor beta chains from one sample, sequenced in a study of blood T cell repertoires in COVID-19. Profiled with immunoSEQ multiplex PCR; TCRdb holds only in-frame clones, not every one. Altogether 200,000 or so clones are present, about 88% being singletons, with the ten largest covering less than 2%. The sample was peripheral blood. All receptors come from a man between 65 and 79 years old with acute or convalescent COVID-19. Each CDR3 is given with its conserved first and last residue. Fields, in order: D gene, V gene, clone size, J gene, CDR3 DNA, CDR3 protein. A D gene is named only where the DNA matches it firmly. Not all rows give a size; the values are once, few, many and, for expanded clones, a class.

-,TRBV29-1,-,TRBJ1-4,TGCAGCGTTGAAGAGGGGGCGGATGAAAAACTGTTTTTT,CSVEEGADEKLFF
-,TRBV7-9,-,TRBJ1-2,TGTGCCAGCAGCTTATCAGGGAATTTAGCTAACTATGGCTACACCTTC,CASSLSGNLANYGYTF
-,TRBV18,-,TRBJ2-4,TGTGCCAGCTCACCACTAGGGGCTGGGGCCAAAAACATTCAGTACTTC,CASSPLGAGAKNIQYF
TRBD2,TRBV6-1,-,TRBJ2-1,TGTGCCAGCAGTGAAGTATATATTTTGGGAGCGGGAGCGTACAATGAGCAGTTCTTC,CASSEVYILGAGAYNEQFF
-,TRBV4-1,-,TRBJ2-3,TGCGCCAGCAGCCAAGAGGGGGCAATCGGGGCGGGGGTGTATGGTACGCAGTATTTT,CASSQEGAIGAGVYGTQYF
-,TRBV7-3,-,TRBJ2-3,TGTGCCAGCAGCTTCGGTATTAGTACGGGAGGGGGCGCAGATACGCAGTATTTT,CASSFGISTGGGADTQYF
-,TRBV5-4,-,TRBJ1-6,TGTGCCAGCAGCTCTTACACCGGAGGGGATTCACCCCTCCACTTT,CASSSYTGGDSPLHF
TRBD1,TRBV6-5,-,TRBJ1-1,TGTGCCAGCAAATTACAGGGGGGGGCTGAAGCTTTCTTT,CASKLQGGAEAFF
-,TRBV27,-,TRBJ2-7,TGTGCCAGCAGTTTAGGGGTCGGACAGAACTACGAGCAGTACTTC,CASSLGVGQNYEQYF
-,TRBV6-1,-,TRBJ2-7,TGTGCCAGCAGTGATAGAAGGGGTAGCAGCTACGAGCAGTACTTC,CASSDRRGSSYEQYF
-,TRBV9,-,TRBJ1-2,TGTGCCAGCAGCGTAGGCCCAGATTCCTATGGCTACACCTTC,CASSVGPDSYGYTF
TRBD2,TRBV9,-,TRBJ2-5,TGTGCCAGCAGCGCCACTAGCGGGACGTACCAAGAGACCCAGTACTTC,CASSATSGTYQETQYF
-,TRBV6-1,-,TRBJ2-1,TGTGCCAGCAGTGAATCCTTGGGCAACAATGAGCAGTTCTTC,CASSESLGNNEQFF
TRBD1,TRBV19,-,TRBJ1-4,TGTGCCAGTAGTTCGGGACAGGGAACGAGGGATAATGAAAAACTGTTTTTT,CASSSGQGTRDNEKLFF
TRBD2,TRBV19,-,TRBJ2-2,TGTGCCAGTAGTACGACCGGGACTAGCGGAACCGGGGAGCTGTTTTTT,CASSTTGTSGTGELFF
-,TRBV2,-,TRBJ1-3,TGTGCCAGCAGTGGGACAAAAACTGGAAACACCATATATTTT,CASSGTKTGNTIYF
-,TRBV18,-,TRBJ2-3,TGTGCCAGCTCACCCCTACAGGATACGCAGTATTTT,CASSPLQDTQYF
-,TRBV5-6,once,TRBJ2-1,TGTGCCAGCAGCTCCCAGGGTATCTACAATGAGCAGTTCTTC,CASSSQGIYNEQFF
-,TRBV6-7,-,TRBJ2-7,TGTGCCAGCAGGCTGGGCAGGGTACCCTACGAGCAGTACTTC,CASRLGRVPYEQYF
TRBD2,TRBV7-9,few,TRBJ2-3,TGTGCCAGCAGTTTTAGCGGGAGCTCAGATACGCAGTATTTT,CASSFSGSSDTQYF
-,TRBV25-1,-,TRBJ1-1,TGTGCCAGCAGTGATCCCGGGACAGAAGCTTTCTTT,CASSDPGTEAFF
TRBD2,TRBV5-5,-,TRBJ2-3,TGTGCCAGCAGCTTGGGAGGGAGTAGCGGGAGGTCAGATACGCAGTATTTT,CASSLGGSSGRSDTQYF
-,TRBV7-9,-,TRBJ1-4,TGTGCCAGCAGCAGCGGAGACGCAGGTTTAAATGAAAAACTGTTTTTT,CASSSGDAGLNEKLFF
TRBD1,TRBV5-5,few,TRBJ1-6,TGTGCCAGCAGCCTCGGACAGGGGGATAGTTCACCCCTCCACTTT,CASSLGQGDSSPLHF
TRBD2,TRBV19,-,TRBJ2-1,TGTGCCAGTAGTATCTTAGCGGGAGCGAATGAGCAGTTCTTC,CASSILAGANEQFF
-,TRBV30,-,TRBJ2-1,TGTGCCTGGAGAGGCGGAAAATCCTACAATGAGCAGTTCTTC,CAWRGGKSYNEQFF
-,TRBV5-1,-,TRBJ2-7,TGCGCCAGCAGCTTTTACTCCCAGAGGGCGGACGAGCAGTACTTC,CASSFYSQRADEQYF
-,TRBV18,-,TRBJ2-1,TGTGCCAGCTCACAAAACAGGGGACTCTCCTACAATGAGCAGTTCTTC,CASSQNRGLSYNEQFF
TRBD1,TRBV27,-,TRBJ2-7,TGTGCCAGCAGACTACAGGGGGGTGAGCAGTACTTC,CASRLQGGEQYF
-,TRBV7-8,once,TRBJ2-6,TGTGCCAGCAGCTTAGATACCGGGTACGGGGCCAACGTCCTGACTTTC,CASSLDTGYGANVLTF
-,TRBV3-1/TRBV3-2,once,TRBJ2-1,TGTGCCAGCAGCCAATCACTCAGGGGCAATGAGCAGTTCTTC,CASSQSLRGNEQFF
-,TRBV3-1/TRBV3-2,once,TRBJ2-5,TGTGCCAGCAGCCACTCAGGGATCCGAGAGACCCAGTACTTC,CASSHSGIRETQYF
-,TRBV7-9,-,TRBJ2-7,TGTGCCAGCACCCTACAGGGCTCCTACGAGCAGTACTTC,CASTLQGSYEQYF
-,TRBV6-5,-,TRBJ1-1,TGTGCCAGCATCAACCCCGGGAACACTGAAGCTTTCTTT,CASINPGNTEAFF
-,TRBV28,-,TRBJ1-6,TGTGCCAGCTTGGTCGGAGGATCTTATAATTCACCCCTCCACTTT,CASLVGGSYNSPLHF
TRBD1,TRBV30,-,TRBJ1-4,TGTGCCTGGAGGTTGACAGGGGTAAATGAAAAACTGTTTTTT,CAWRLTGVNEKLFF
-,TRBV5-1,once,TRBJ2-7,TGCGCCAGCAGCTCGCAGGGGGGACAGCCAAACTACGAGCAGTACTTC,CASSSQGGQPNYEQYF
TRBD1,TRBV3-1/TRBV3-2,-,TRBJ1-1,TGTGCCAGCATCACAGGGGGCGTTAAGAACACTGAAGCTTTCTTT,CASITGGVKNTEAFF
TRBD1,TRBV6-1,-,TRBJ1-1,TGTGCCAGCAGTGAGACAGGGGGCGGCACTGAAGCTTTCTTT,CASSETGGGTEAFF
TRBD1,TRBV27,-,TRBJ1-6,TGTGCCAGCAGCCCTGACAGGGCTTCACCCCTCCACTTT,CASSPDRASPLHF
-,TRBV12-3/TRBV12-4,-,TRBJ2-2,TGTGCCAGCAGGCAGACCGGGGAGCTGTTTTTT,CASRQTGELFF
TRBD1,TRBV19,-,TRBJ2-5,TGTGCCAGTAGTTTAAACAGGGGGGAGACCCAGTACTTC,CASSLNRGETQYF
TRBD1,TRBV19,-,TRBJ1-5,TGTGCCAGTAGAACAGGGGCCTCCAATCAGCCCCAGCATTTT,CASRTGASNQPQHF
TRBD1,TRBV9,-,TRBJ1-2,TGTGCCAGCAGCGCGGGAGGGACAGGGATGCACGGCTACACCTTC,CASSAGGTGMHGYTF
TRBD2,TRBV3-1/TRBV3-2,-,TRBJ2-2,TGTGCCAGCAGCCAAGATACGGCGGGAGGAACGAGGACCGGGGAGCTGTTTTTT,CASSQDTAGGTRTGELFF
-,TRBV27,-,TRBJ1-1,TGTGCCAGTATTCCCCGCGGGTCAGGCACTGAAGCTTTCTTT,CASIPRGSGTEAFF
-,TRBV27,few,TRBJ2-1,TGTGCCAGCAGAACAGGGATAGGTGAGCAGTTCTTC,CASRTGIGEQFF